This T cell receptor (beta chain) was obtained from a study of shared clonotypes between healthy human individuals. The CDR3 sequence is 13 residues long. V was pared by 1 base and J by 10 bases, with 6 bases of the junction left unmatched. CDR1 is MDHEN and CDR2 is SYDVKM in the germline V gene. Authors' data handling: ImmunoSEQ only sent back junction sequences with no quality scores, so filtering was done differently. Only in-frame clones appear in the TCRdb table, and some are missing; sequencing was by immunoSEQ multiplex PCR. V, J and clone size reflect that table, while D and trimming were determined from the DNA. The sample carries under 650,000 clones, about 96% recorded once. This clone was picked up one time.

This rearrangement joins TRBV28 to TRBJ1-2, with TRBD1 matching 7 bases. The TCR was taken from a woman under 40 in good health. The sequenced material came from naive CD4+ T cells sorted from blood. Subset: CD45RA+ positively selected. The CDR3 coding sequence is TGTGCCAGCAGTTTATCACCACAGGGGACCTACACCTTC. Protein product: CASSLSPQGTYTF.